Listed below are T cell receptor beta chains from one sample, sequenced in a study of T cell changes during pregnancy in multiple sclerosis. Sequenced by immunoSEQ multiplex PCR; TCRdb stores in-frame clones only, minus some. This table has approximately 70,000 clones, approximately 92% appearing once. Material: peripheral blood, obtained in the first trimester of pregnancy. Every receptor here comes from a female donor with multiple sclerosis, enrolled in a pregnancy study. Each CDR3 is given with its conserved first and last residue. D genes are given only for firm matches. Rows may omit the clone size; those that give it use once, few, many or a size class.

CDR3	DNA	D	V	J	size
CASSLWRLAGGPGELFF	TGTGCCAGCAGTTTATGGAGACTAGCGGGAGGACCCGGGGAGCTGTTTTTT	TRBD2	TRBV28	TRBJ2-2	few
CASSYGHEAFF	TGTGCCAGCAGCTACGGACACGAAGCTTTCTTT	NA	TRBV5-6	TRBJ1-1	few
CASKSDSSYEQYF	TGTGCCAGTAAGTCAGATTCCTCCTACGAGCAGTACTTC	NA	TRBV19	TRBJ2-7	NA
CAGQSGGSIGNSPLHF	TGTGCCGGCCAATCGGGGGGGAGTATAGGAAATTCACCCCTCCACTTT	NA	TRBV5-4	TRBJ1-6	NA
CASSDRWSTDTQYF	TGTGCCAGCAGTGACAGATGGAGCACAGATACGCAGTATTTT	NA	TRBV6-5	TRBJ2-3	few
CASSPTGGSDQPQHF	TGTGCCAGCAGCCCTACAGGGGGCAGCGATCAGCCCCAGCATTTT	TRBD1	TRBV4-2	TRBJ1-5	NA
CATAWTPPEVGELFF	TGTGCCACCGCTTGGACACCACCTGAGGTCGGGGAGCTGTTTTTT	NA	TRBV2	TRBJ2-2	NA
CAWSLPQGRRDTEAFF	TGTGCCTGGAGTCTACCTCAGGGGCGACGCGACACTGAAGCTTTCTTT	NA	TRBV30	TRBJ1-1	NA
CASSRIPGTGYDGYTF	TGTGCCAGCAGCCGCATACCTGGGACAGGGTATGATGGCTACACCTTC	TRBD1	TRBV5-5	TRBJ1-2	NA
CASSLDGGDQETQYF	TGTGCCAGCAGCTTAGATGGGGGGGACCAAGAGACCCAGTACTTC	TRBD2	TRBV11-2	TRBJ2-5	NA
CASSTTQGYYGYTF	TGTGCCAGTAGTACGACCCAGGGTTACTATGGCTACACCTTC	NA	TRBV19	TRBJ1-2	NA
CASSRQSYGYTF	TGTGCCAGCAGCCGACAGTCCTATGGCTACACCTTC	NA	TRBV7-2	TRBJ1-2	NA
CASLDRAITYEQYF	TGTGCCAGCTTGGACAGGGCCATTACCTACGAGCAGTACTTC	TRBD1	TRBV6-1	TRBJ2-7	NA
CASSQATSRDISNQPQHF	TGCGCCAGCAGCCAAGCAACTTCCAGGGACATCAGCAATCAGCCCCAGCATTTT	NA	TRBV4-1	TRBJ1-5	once
CASSLVRVGTDTQYF	TGTGCCAGCAGTTTGGTTCGCGTTGGCACAGATACGCAGTATTTT	NA	TRBV28	TRBJ2-3	NA
CAWSRQGDNSPLHF	TGTGCCTGGAGCCGACAGGGGGATAATTCACCCCTCCACTTT	TRBD1	TRBV30	TRBJ1-6	NA
CASSLEGDRGALRGPYEQYF	TGCGCCAGCAGCTTGGAAGGGGACAGGGGTGCCCTTAGGGGGCCCTACGAGCAGTACTTC	TRBD1	TRBV5-1	TRBJ2-7	NA
CASSVQGYNSPLHF	TGTGCCAGCAGCGTACAGGGTTATAATTCACCCCTCCACTTT	NA	TRBV9	TRBJ1-6	NA
CASRTGGQPQHF	TGTGCCAGCAGGACAGGGGGTCAGCCCCAGCATTTT	TRBD1	TRBV28	TRBJ1-5	NA
CASSLGTGHYGYTF	TGTGCCAGCAGCTTAGGTACAGGGCACTATGGCTACACCTTC	NA	TRBV13	TRBJ1-2	NA
CASRGGTGMHNEQFF	TGTGCCAGCAGAGGGGGGACAGGGATGCACAATGAGCAGTTCTTC	TRBD1	TRBV25-1	TRBJ2-1	NA
CASSLQDHEQYF	TGTGCCAGCAGCTTACAGGATCACGAGCAGTACTTC	NA	TRBV7-8	TRBJ2-7	NA
CASRAYPEQYF	TGTGCCAGCAGGGCATACCCGGAGCAGTACTTC	NA	TRBV2	TRBJ2-7	NA
CAWRGATKANTGELFF	TGTGCCTGGAGGGGGGCCACTAAAGCGAACACCGGGGAGCTGTTTTTT	NA	TRBV30	TRBJ2-2	once
CASSPQRQFNSPLHF	TGTGCCAGCAGTCCCCAGAGGCAATTTAATTCACCCCTCCACTTT	NA	TRBV27	TRBJ1-6	NA
CASSLAGTEAFF	TGTGCCAGCAGCTTAGCCGGGACAGAAGCTTTCTTT	NA	TRBV7-9	TRBJ1-1	NA
CASSPPGGDEQYF	TGTGCCAGTAGTCCCCCGGGAGGGGACGAGCAGTACTTC	TRBD2	TRBV19	TRBJ2-7	few
CASSLPGQGNEAFF	TGCGCCAGCAGCTTGCCTGGACAGGGAAATGAAGCTTTCTTT	TRBD1	TRBV5-1	TRBJ1-1	few
CASRTGTSGTYEQYF	TGTGCCAGCAGAACCGGGACTAGCGGAACCTACGAGCAGTACTTC	TRBD2	TRBV6-5	TRBJ2-7	once
CASSFLAGGYYEQYF	TGTGCCAGCAGTTTCCTAGCGGGAGGGTACTACGAGCAGTACTTC	TRBD2	TRBV27	TRBJ2-7	NA
CASTSRDRNRELFF	TGTGCCAGCACCTCCCGGGACAGGAATCGGGAGCTGTTTTTT	TRBD1	TRBV27	TRBJ2-2	NA
CASSHQGGGKYGYTF	TGTGCCAGCAGTCACCAAGGGGGGGGGAAGTATGGCTACACCTTC	NA	TRBV25-1	TRBJ1-2	NA
CASSGRTGGDNEQFF	TGTGCCAGCAGCGGAAGGACAGGGGGGGACAATGAGCAGTTCTTC	TRBD1	TRBV5-4	TRBJ2-1	NA
CAWSAIQPDTQYF	TGTGCCTGGAGTGCAATACAGCCAGATACGCAGTATTTT	NA	TRBV30	TRBJ2-3	NA
CASSSRTGGNQPQHF	TGTGCCAGCAGCTCTAGGACAGGGGGCAATCAGCCCCAGCATTTT	TRBD1	TRBV6-5	TRBJ1-5	NA
CATSSQGTEAFF	TGTGCCACCAGCAGCCAGGGGACTGAAGCTTTCTTT	NA	TRBV15	TRBJ1-1	NA
CASRPTSGGPPGELFF	TGTGCCAGTAGACCGACTAGCGGGGGACCACCCGGGGAGCTGTTTTTT	TRBD2	TRBV19	TRBJ2-2	NA
CASRRRTGRTDTQYF	TGTGCCAGCAGGCGTCGGACAGGGAGAACAGATACGCAGTATTTT	TRBD1	TRBV11-2	TRBJ2-3	NA
CASSFAGVLRTGELFF	TGCGCCAGCAGCTTCGCGGGGGTTCTCAGGACCGGGGAGCTGTTTTTT	TRBD2	TRBV5-1	TRBJ2-2	NA
CASTRTGISGNTIYF	TGTGCCTCGACCCGGACAGGGATCTCTGGAAACACCATATATTTT	TRBD1	TRBV30	TRBJ1-3	NA
CASSQDRSNTEAFF	TGTGCCAGCAGTCAGGACAGATCGAACACTGAAGCTTTCTTT	NA	TRBV2	TRBJ1-1	NA
CASSPEELFGQFF	TGTGCCAGCAGCCCAGAGGAGCTATTTGGGCAGTTCTTC	NA	TRBV7-2	TRBJ2-1	NA